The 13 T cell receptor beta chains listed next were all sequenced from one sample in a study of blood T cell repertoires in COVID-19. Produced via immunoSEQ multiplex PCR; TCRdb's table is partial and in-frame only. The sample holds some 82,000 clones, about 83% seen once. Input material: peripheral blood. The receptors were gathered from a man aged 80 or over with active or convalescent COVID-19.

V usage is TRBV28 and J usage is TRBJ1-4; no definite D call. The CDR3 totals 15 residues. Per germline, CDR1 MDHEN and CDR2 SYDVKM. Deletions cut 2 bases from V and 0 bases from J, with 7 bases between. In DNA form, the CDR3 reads TGTGCCAGCAGTTTACCCGGAGCAACTAATGAAAAACTGTTTTTT. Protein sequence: CASSLPGATNEKLFF.

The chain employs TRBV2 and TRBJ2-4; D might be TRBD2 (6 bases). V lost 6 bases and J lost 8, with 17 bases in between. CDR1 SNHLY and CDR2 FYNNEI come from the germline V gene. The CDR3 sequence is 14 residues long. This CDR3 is CASRARLGADIQYF. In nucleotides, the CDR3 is TGTGCCAGCAGGGCCAGACTAGGGGCGGACATTCAGTACTTC.

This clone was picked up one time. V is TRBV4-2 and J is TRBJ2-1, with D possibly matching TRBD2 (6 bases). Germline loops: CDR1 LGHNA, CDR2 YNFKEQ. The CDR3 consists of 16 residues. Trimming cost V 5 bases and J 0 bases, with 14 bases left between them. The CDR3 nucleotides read TGTGCCAGCAGCTTAAACCCCGGGAGCTCCTACAATGAGCAGTTCTTC. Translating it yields CASSLNPGSSYNEQFF.

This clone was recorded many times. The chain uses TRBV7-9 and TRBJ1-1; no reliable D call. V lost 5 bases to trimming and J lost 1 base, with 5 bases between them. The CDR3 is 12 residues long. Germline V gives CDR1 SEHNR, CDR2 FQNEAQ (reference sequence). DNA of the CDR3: TGTGCCAGCAGCGCACAGAACACTGAAGCTTTCTTT. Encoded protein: CASSAQNTEAFF.

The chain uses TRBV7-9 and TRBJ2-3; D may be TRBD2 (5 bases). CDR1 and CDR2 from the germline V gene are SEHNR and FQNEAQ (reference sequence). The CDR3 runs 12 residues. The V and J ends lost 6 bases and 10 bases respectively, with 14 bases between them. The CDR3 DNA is TGTGCCAGCAGTACAAATGAGGGTGCGCAGTATTTT. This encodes CASSTNEGAQYF.

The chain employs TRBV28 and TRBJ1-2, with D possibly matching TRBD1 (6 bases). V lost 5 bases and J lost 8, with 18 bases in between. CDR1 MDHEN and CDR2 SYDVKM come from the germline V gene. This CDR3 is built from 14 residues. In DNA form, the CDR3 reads TGTGCCAGCAGTAAGGACAGCCCGTCTTCGGGCTACACCTTC. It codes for CASSKDSPSSGYTF.

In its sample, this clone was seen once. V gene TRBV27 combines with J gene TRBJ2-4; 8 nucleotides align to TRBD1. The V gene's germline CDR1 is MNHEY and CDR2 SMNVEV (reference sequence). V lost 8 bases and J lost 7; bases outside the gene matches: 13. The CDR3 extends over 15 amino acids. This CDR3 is CASHQRAGGRNIQYF. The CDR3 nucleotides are TGTGCCAGCCATCAACGGGCAGGGGGCAGGAACATTCAGTACTTC.

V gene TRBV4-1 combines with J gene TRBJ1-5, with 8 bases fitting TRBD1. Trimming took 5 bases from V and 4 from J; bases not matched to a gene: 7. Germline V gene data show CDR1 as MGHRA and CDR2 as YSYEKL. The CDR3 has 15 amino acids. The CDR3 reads CASSSTGGGNQPQHF. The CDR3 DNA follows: TGCGCCAGCAGCTCAACAGGGGGTGGTAATCAGCCCCAGCATTTT.

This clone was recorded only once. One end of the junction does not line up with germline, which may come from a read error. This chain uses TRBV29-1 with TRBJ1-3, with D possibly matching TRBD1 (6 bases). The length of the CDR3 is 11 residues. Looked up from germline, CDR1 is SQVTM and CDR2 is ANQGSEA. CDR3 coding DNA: TGCAGCGTTGAAGATACAGGGACCATGGATTTT. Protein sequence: CSVEDTGTMDF.

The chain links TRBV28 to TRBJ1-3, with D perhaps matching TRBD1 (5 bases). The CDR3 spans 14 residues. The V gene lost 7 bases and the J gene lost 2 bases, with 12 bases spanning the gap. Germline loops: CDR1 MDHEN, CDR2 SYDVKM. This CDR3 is CASTPGGTGNTIYF. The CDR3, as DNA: TGTGCCAGCACCCCCGGGGGGACTGGAAACACCATATATTTT.

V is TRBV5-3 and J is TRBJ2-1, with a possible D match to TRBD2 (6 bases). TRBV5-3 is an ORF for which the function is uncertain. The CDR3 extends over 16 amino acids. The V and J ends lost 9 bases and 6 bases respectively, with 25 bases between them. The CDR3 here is CAIKGGRRAPFNEQFF. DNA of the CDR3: TGTGCCATTAAGGGAGGTCGGAGGGCACCATTCAATGAGCAGTTCTTC.

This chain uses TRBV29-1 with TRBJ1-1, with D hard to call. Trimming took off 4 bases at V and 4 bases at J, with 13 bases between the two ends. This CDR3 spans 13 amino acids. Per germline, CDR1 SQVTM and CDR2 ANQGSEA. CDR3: CSVGGPSGTEAFF. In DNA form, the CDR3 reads TGCAGCGTTGGGGGTCCCAGCGGCACTGAAGCTTTCTTT.

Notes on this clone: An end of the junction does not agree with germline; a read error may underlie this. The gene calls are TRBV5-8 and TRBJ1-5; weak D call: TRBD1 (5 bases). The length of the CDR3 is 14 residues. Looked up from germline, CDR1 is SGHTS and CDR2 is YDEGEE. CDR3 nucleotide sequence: TGTGCCAGCAGCCGGACATTTAGCAGTCAGCCCCAGCATTTT. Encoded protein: CASSRTFSSQPQHF. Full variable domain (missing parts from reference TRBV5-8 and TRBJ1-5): EAGVTQSPTHLIKTRGQQATLRCSPISGHTSVYWYQQALGLGLQFLLWYDEGEERNRGNFPPRFSGRQFPNYSSELNVNALELEDSALYLCASSRTFSSQPQHFGDGTRLSIL.